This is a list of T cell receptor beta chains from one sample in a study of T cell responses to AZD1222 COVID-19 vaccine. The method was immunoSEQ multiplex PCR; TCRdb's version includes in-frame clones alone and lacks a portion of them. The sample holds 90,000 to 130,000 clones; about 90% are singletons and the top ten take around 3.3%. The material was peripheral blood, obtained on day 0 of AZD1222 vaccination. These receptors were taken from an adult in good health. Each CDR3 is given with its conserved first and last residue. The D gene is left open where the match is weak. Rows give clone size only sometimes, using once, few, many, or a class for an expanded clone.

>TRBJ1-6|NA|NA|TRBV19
CASSGRDGNSPLHF
TGTGCCAGTAGTGGCCGGGACGGCAATTCACCCCTCCACTTT
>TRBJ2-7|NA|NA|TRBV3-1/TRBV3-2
CASSHGTTSYEQYF
TGTGCCAGCAGCCACGGGACAACATCCTACGAGCAGTACTTC
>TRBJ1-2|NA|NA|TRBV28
CASRGGGRIYGYTF
TGTGCCAGCCGCGGCGGAGGGCGGATCTATGGCTACACCTTC
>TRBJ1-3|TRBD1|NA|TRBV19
CASSLKGARSGNTIYF
TGTGCCAGTAGTTTGAAGGGGGCCCGCTCTGGAAACACCATATATTTT
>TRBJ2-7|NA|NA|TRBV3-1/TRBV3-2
CASSQGRFYEQYF
TGTGCCAGCAGCCAAGGACGATTCTACGAGCAGTACTTC
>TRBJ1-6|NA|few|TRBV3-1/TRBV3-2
CASRDRTESSYNSPLHF
TGTGCCAGCAGGGATCGGACGGAAAGCTCCTATAATTCACCCCTCCACTTT
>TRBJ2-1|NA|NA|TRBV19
CASSILGDRSHNEQFF
TGTGCCAGTAGTATTCTGGGTGACAGGTCCCACAATGAGCAGTTCTTC
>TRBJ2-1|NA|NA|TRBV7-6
CASSLAHGDNEQFF
TGTGCCAGCAGCTTAGCGCACGGAGACAATGAGCAGTTCTTC
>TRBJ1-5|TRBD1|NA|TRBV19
CASSAWTGGSNQPQHF
TGTGCCAGTAGTGCCTGGACAGGGGGCTCCAATCAGCCCCAGCATTTT
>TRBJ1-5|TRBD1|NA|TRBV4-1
CASSQGRGQIRDRVSQPQHF
TGCGCCAGCAGCCAAGGGCGGGGACAAATCCGGGACAGGGTAAGCCAGCCCCAGCATTTT
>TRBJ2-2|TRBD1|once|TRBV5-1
CASSLAGQGYTGELFF
TGCGCCAGCAGCTTAGCGGGACAGGGGTACACCGGGGAGCTGTTTTTT
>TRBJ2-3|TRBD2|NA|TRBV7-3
CASSLRVAGGGDTQYF
TGTGCCAGCAGCTTAAGGGTAGCGGGGGGAGGAGATACGCAGTATTTT
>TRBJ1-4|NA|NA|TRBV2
CASRTERNEKLFF
TGTGCCAGCCGGACGGAAAGGAATGAAAAACTGTTTTTT
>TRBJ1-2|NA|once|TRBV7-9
CASSLSSSYGYTF
TGTGCCAGCAGCTTGTCGTCCAGCTATGGCTACACCTTC
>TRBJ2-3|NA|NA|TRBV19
CASSKVKFTQYF
TGTGCCAGTAGTAAAGTAAAGTTTACGCAGTATTTT
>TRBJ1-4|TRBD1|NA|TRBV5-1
CASSFSTGGPTNEKLFF
TGCGCCAGCAGCTTCTCCACAGGGGGACCTACTAATGAAAAACTGTTTTTT
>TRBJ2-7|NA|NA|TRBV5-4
CASSLGGTYEQYF
TGTGCCAGCAGCTTGGGGGGCACCTACGAGCAGTACTTC
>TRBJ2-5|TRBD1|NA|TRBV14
CASSLRPPGTASRRGTQYF
TGTGCCAGCAGCCTCCGACCACCCGGGACAGCCTCAAGACGGGGGACCCAGTACTTC
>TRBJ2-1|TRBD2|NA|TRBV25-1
CASSGGGVEQFF
TGTGCCAGCAGTGGGGGGGGAGTTGAGCAGTTCTTC
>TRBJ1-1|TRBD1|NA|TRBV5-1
CASSFGTANEAFF
TGCGCCAGCAGCTTTGGGACAGCCAATGAAGCTTTCTTT
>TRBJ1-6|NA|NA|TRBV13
CASSSQRVYNSPLHF
TGTGCCAGCAGCTCGCAGCGGGTCTATAATTCACCCCTCCACTTT
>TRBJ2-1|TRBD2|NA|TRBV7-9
CASSLFRLAGLYYNEQFF
TGTGCCAGCAGCTTATTCAGACTAGCGGGACTTTACTACAATGAGCAGTTCTTC
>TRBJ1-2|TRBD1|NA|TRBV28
CASGTAANYGYTF
TGTGCCAGTGGGACAGCCGCTAACTATGGCTACACCTTC
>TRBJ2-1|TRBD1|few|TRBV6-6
CASNIGSPGGEQFF
TGTGCCAGCAATATCGGGTCCCCAGGGGGTGAGCAGTTCTTC
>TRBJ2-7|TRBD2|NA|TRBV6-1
CASSEAGLAGAGEQYF
TGTGCCAGCAGTGAAGCCGGACTAGCGGGAGCGGGGGAGCAGTACTTC
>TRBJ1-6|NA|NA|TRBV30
CAWTSQSNSPLHF
TGTGCCTGGACCTCTCAGAGTAATTCACCCCTCCACTTT
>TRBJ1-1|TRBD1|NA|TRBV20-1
CSASGGTRGINTEAFF
TGCAGTGCCAGTGGAGGGACCAGGGGGATTAACACTGAAGCTTTCTTT
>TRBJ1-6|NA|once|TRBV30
CAWGRGDSPLHF
TGTGCCTGGGGTAGGGGGGATTCACCCCTCCACTTT
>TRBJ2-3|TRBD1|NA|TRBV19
CASSIVSGTGGADTQYF
TGTGCCAGTAGTATAGTGTCCGGGACAGGGGGCGCAGATACGCAGTATTTT
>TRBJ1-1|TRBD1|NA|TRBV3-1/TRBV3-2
CASSKEGAGGTEAFF
TGTGCCAGCAGCAAAGAGGGGGCAGGGGGAACTGAAGCTTTCTTT
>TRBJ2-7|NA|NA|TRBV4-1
CASSQGVTGPTGGYEQYF
TGCGCCAGCAGCCAAGGGGTCACGGGGCCGACAGGTGGCTACGAGCAGTACTTC
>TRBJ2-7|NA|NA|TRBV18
CASSPLARPSYEQYF
TGTGCCAGCTCGCCCCTGGCACGGCCCTCCTACGAGCAGTACTTC
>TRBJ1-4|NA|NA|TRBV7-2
CASSLRRGEKLFF
TGTGCCAGCAGCTTAAGGAGGGGTGAAAAACTGTTTTTT
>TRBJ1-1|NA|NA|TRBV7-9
CASSQTGNTEAFF
TGTGCCAGCAGCCAAACAGGGAACACTGAAGCTTTCTTT
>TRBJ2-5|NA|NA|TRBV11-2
CASSFDGGWGSQYF
TGTGCCAGCAGCTTTGATGGAGGGTGGGGTTCCCAGTACTTC
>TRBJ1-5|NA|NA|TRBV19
CASSLGTNQPQHF
TGTGCCAGTAGTTTGGGAACAAATCAGCCCCAGCATTTT
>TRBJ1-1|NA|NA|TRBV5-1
CASSLGQLDTEAFF
TGCGCCAGCAGCTTGGGACAGTTAGACACTGAAGCTTTCTTT
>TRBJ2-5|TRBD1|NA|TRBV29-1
CSVEGDRGRRETQYF
TGCAGCGTTGAGGGGGACAGGGGGCGTAGAGAGACCCAGTACTTC
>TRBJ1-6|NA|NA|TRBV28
CASNTGNSPLHF
TGTGCCAGCAATACAGGGAATTCACCCCTCCACTTT
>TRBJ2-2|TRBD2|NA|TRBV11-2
CASSFVAGVDTGELFF
TGTGCCAGCAGCTTCGTAGCGGGGGTGGACACCGGGGAGCTGTTTTTT
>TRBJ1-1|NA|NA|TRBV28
CASSFPREAFF
TGTGCCAGCAGTTTCCCCAGGGAAGCTTTCTTT
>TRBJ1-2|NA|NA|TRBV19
CASRAGNYGYTF
TGTGCCAGTAGGGCTGGGAACTATGGCTACACCTTC
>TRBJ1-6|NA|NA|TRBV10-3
CAISNGLLTLSSPLHF
TGTGCCATCAGCAACGGTCTGCTTACACTCAGTTCACCCCTCCACTTT
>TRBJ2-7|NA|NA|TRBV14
CASSPFLSYEQYF
TGTGCCAGCAGCCCGTTCCTCTCCTACGAGCAGTACTTC
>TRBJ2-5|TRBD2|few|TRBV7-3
CASSPLAGGQGTQYF
TGTGCCAGCAGCCCACTGGCGGGGGGGCAAGGGACCCAGTACTTC
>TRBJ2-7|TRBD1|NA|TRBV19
CASSNRDRLSYEQYF
TGTGCCAGTAGTAACCGGGACAGACTCTCCTACGAGCAGTACTTC
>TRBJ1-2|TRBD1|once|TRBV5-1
CASSVGTGNYGYTF
TGCGCCAGCAGCGTTGGGACAGGGAACTATGGCTACACCTTC
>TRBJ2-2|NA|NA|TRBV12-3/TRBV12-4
CASSLLFGELFF
TGTGCCAGCAGTTTATTGTTCGGGGAGCTGTTTTTT
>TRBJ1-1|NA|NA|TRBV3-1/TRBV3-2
CASRLTGGPTEAFF
TGTGCCAGCAGACTTACGGGGGGTCCCACTGAAGCTTTCTTT